This T cell receptor (beta chain) was obtained from a study of HIV-infected patients and healthy controls. All unsorted peripheral T cells were captured because whole blood was used without fractionation. In germline, CDR1 is SGHNT, CDR2 YYREEE (reference sequence). This CDR3 region has 12 residues. V lost 3 bases to trimming and J lost 7 bases; unmatched junction nucleotides: 3. Whole-study results and caveats: Apparent post-therapy Gini recovery among HIV-infected patients was not reproduced with size-matched repertoires. Compared with untreated HIV+ repertoires, healthy controls showed roughly threefold more distinct CDR3s and higher Shannon diversity. Unequal distinct sequence numbers between patients and controls complicated comparisons.

This clonotype was found many times. Antigen specificity is unknown. About 500 ng RNA was reverse transcribed with alpha and beta constant-region primers. Alpha and beta chain libraries were made separately by chain-specific third strand synthesis with multiplexing indices. TCRdb used MiXCR to reprocess the 5' RACE reads, holding one entry per CDR3 protein. The sample has approximately 17,000 distinct CDR3 sequences; more than 8% are singletons. The chain employs TRBV5-4 and TRBJ1-1; TRBD1 aligns across 7 bases. Material for sequencing was blood. The clonotype was recovered from an adult in good health. The CDR3 coding sequence is TGTGCCAGCAGCTCGACAGGGTTTGAAGCTTTCTTT. Translated, it gives CASSSTGFEAFF.